The rows below give T cell receptor beta chains drawn from one sample of a study of T cells in Graves' hyperthyroidism and ophthalmopathy. TCRdb re-called the multiplex PCR reads through MiXCR, storing one row per CDR3 protein. The sample includes about 96,000 distinct CDR3 sequences, about 51% of them seen just once. Sequencing used blood. Receptor source: a woman aged 35 to 49 with Graves' hyperthyroidism. CDR3s include the opening cysteine and the closing phenylalanine or tryptophan.

CDR3aa	v_gene	j_gene
CASSVGNYGYTF	TRBV9	TRBJ1-2
CATSTGDYEQYF	TRBV10-3	TRBJ2-7
CASSNRQGTLNTGELFF	TRBV19	TRBJ2-2
CASSFSGPPYEQYF	TRBV7-2	TRBJ2-7
CATSRVGTSTGELFF	TRBV15	TRBJ2-2
CASSPRRSAEAFF	TRBV7-2	TRBJ1-1
CASSEYGTSGEQYF	TRBV25-1	TRBJ2-7
CASSLGSETQYF	TRBV5-4	TRBJ2-5
CAISESQGSGYTF	TRBV10-3	TRBJ1-2
CASRTRYGYTF	TRBV19	TRBJ1-2
CASRAGTTSTDTQCF	TRBV6-1	TRBJ2-3
CASSFRPRTGERTDTQYF	TRBV25-1	TRBJ2-3
CASSSQVQVYEQYF	TRBV19	TRBJ2-7
CSVVTSASYNEQFF	TRBV29-1	TRBJ2-1
CSARGQGVGQPQHF	TRBV20-1	TRBJ1-5
CASSQEQQGYSDNSPLHF	TRBV4-1	TRBJ1-6
CASSYAAGGDEQYF	TRBV6-5	TRBJ2-7
CSARRDEKLFF	TRBV20-1	TRBJ1-4
CATSSDVRVFRGYTF	TRBV15	TRBJ1-2
CSVGTGGPGEKLFF	TRBV29-1	TRBJ1-4
CSASQGLAGDEETQYF	TRBV20-1	TRBJ2-5
CAISANTGTDTGNTIYF	TRBV10-3	TRBJ1-3
CASSAGGWNTQYF	TRBV7-2	TRBJ2-3
CASSGGLAGDPGELFF	TRBV5-1	TRBJ2-2
CSAIVQGLGTEAFF	TRBV20-1	TRBJ1-1
CASSAGTGDFYEQYF	TRBV2	TRBJ2-7
CASSLWGGYEQYF	TRBV7-6	TRBJ2-7
CACSLGGTGLETQYF	TRBV7-8	TRBJ2-5
CASTLDRPTFF	TRBV2	TRBJ2-7
CSAPARLAAYYGYTF	TRBV20-1	TRBJ1-2
CASSERGRGVYEQYF	TRBV2	TRBJ2-7
CASSFGQGWSNQPQHF	TRBV2	TRBJ1-5
CASSLSTGTRAEAFF	TRBV7-9	TRBJ1-1
CASSLGQGMGETQYF	TRBV5-1	TRBJ2-5
CASSPGTGGDEQYF	TRBV5-1	TRBJ2-7
CASSLSSGSVAGELFF	TRBV7-9	TRBJ2-2
CASSLDRFDGYTF	TRBV7-2	TRBJ1-2
CATSRDLPRSNTGELFF	TRBV15	TRBJ2-2
CSARSQGLAGAYEQYF	TRBV20-1	TRBJ2-7
CASSVAPGTDSPLHF	TRBV9	TRBJ1-6
CSWEGGPNEKLFF	TRBV29-1	TRBJ1-4
CASSERIGQGANVLTF	TRBV9	TRBJ2-6
CASSSGTGGETQYF	TRBV5-5	TRBJ2-5
CASTSGLGETQYF	TRBV7-3	TRBJ2-5
CASSQDRGGATEKLFF	TRBV4-1	TRBJ1-4